Sequencing of this T cell receptor (beta chain) was carried out in a study of PD-1 blockade in classical Hodgkin lymphoma. All patients relapsed after autologous stem cell transplantation, and brentuximab vedotin exposure varied. Responses achieved at best were complete response, partial response or progressive disease. The CDR3 loop spans 12 amino acids. The ends lost 8 bases at V and 5 bases at J; junction bases unmatched: 6. Germline assignment: CDR1 MDHEN and CDR2 SYDVKM. Using immunoSEQ multiplex PCR, the repertoire was profiled, and TCRdb retains in-frame clones only, with some absent. Among roughly 100,000 clones, roughly 89% were seen once, and the ten largest hold under 8.5%.

This chain joins TRBV28 and TRBJ2-7, with 7 bases identical to TRBD1. Here the sequenced sample was peripheral blood mononuclear cells (PBMCs), taken before the second cycle of nivolumab. This sequence was found in a human donor with classical Hodgkin lymphoma. This chain's CDR3 is CASGQGVHEQYF. CDR3 in DNA: TGTGCCAGCGGGCAGGGGGTGCACGAGCAGTACTTC.